One T cell receptor beta chain is described in this entry. Its antigen is still unknown. No base-level quality is on record; no much larger clone is a single base apart. CDR1 and CDR2 were assigned from the germline V gene (reference sequence) as LNHDA and SQIVND. V trim: 1 base; J trim: 2 bases; unmatched bases: 6. Its CDR3 holds 16 amino acids, cysteine through phenylalanine. The entry retains the CDR3 DNA only, 48 bases that are in frame from base 1. The data belong to a study of cytomegalovirus exposure and HLA in healthy donors (dated by TCRdb to 2016 to 2017). The study in broad terms: An earlier analysis of about 560 of the donors reported 276 Gb of sequence data and 90 million to 120 million unique TCR beta sequences obtained from roughly 170 million T cells. To predict cytomegalovirus infection status, the study brought together high-throughput TCR immunosequencing, statistical association of individual TCRs with disease status, and machine learning. The genetic ancestry cluster associated with self-reported Caucasian donors included about four fifths of the roughly 410 genotyped donors. Approximately 330 gigabases of sequencing data and approximately 91 million unique TCR sequences made up an early release that covered 500 to 650 HLA-typed donors. In a later analysis, previously published TCR beta repertoires from about 670 donors were re-analyzed and high-resolution HLA genotyping was added so that TCR occurrence patterns could be studied. Both class I and class II loci were covered by HLA typing, at four-digit resolution. The number of typed donors differed by locus: about 629-640 for A, B, C, DRB1 and DQB1; 522 for DQA1; 600 to 610 for DPA1; and some 470 for DPB1. The study used immunosequencing to profile the T cell repertoires of some 600 subjects and linked those repertoires to cytomegalovirus serostatus. The study aimed to test whether signatures of past pathogen exposure could be identified by cataloging public T cell receptors. Because of strong linkage in the cohort, roughly five DR-DQ haplotypes were treated as single units for association and clustering. In the later analysis, no new phenotypic data were used to find candidate immune exposures; instead, reliance was placed on TCR beta sequences and their occurrence across donors. On average, roughly 200,000 unique TCR beta nucleotide sequences were sequenced per donor among a few hundred genotyped donors of the cohort, with approximately 18% of those sequences being non-productive. Besides the first cohort of roughly 640 subjects, a separate validation cohort made up of 90 to 150 different subjects was used. A later genetic analysis took genome-wide SNP genotypes for 398 of the 666 donors and used that subset as a discovery cohort. All discovery cohort repertoires had been generated on a single sequencing platform. To decide whether each TCR beta V gene segment behaved as functional or pseudogenic, an earlier analysis of several hundred of the donors relied on high-throughput TCR beta sequencing. Donor age, sex, ethnicity and CMV serostatus were compiled alongside the repertoire data.

The cohort consisted of 600 to 700 healthy bone marrow donors. Cohort members were all nominally healthy when sampled, although unrecorded immune exposures were likely present. The donor tested CMV seropositive, placing the donor among the roughly 300 seropositive members of the cohort. Each donor provided a peripheral blood sample, and peripheral blood mononuclear cells were used for TCR beta sequencing. Genomic DNA extraction from the blood cell samples was performed with the Qiagen DNeasy Blood Extraction Kit. Receptors were amplified or captured by the immunoSEQ multiplex PCR assay. For the multiplex PCR, a mixture combining 60 forward primers for TCR Vbeta segments and 13 reverse primers for TCR Jbeta segments was used. The CDR3 region of rearranged TCR beta genes was amplified from genomic DNA by a multiplex PCR assay. The amplified TCR beta libraries were sequenced on the Illumina HiSeq System as 87-base-pair reads. The published analysis was carried out like this. A later analysis counted tens of millions of unique TCR beta chains across the approximately 700 repertoires, and some 11 million of these chains were shared by at least two donors. Raw reads were error-corrected and collapsed into unique sequences by a nearest-neighbor algorithm in which closely related sequences were merged to remove PCR and sequencing errors. Alignment of CDR3 sequences to IMGT reference sequences was used to assign V, D and J gene segments. For a sequence to be retained, a match of at least six nucleotides to both a V gene segment and a J gene segment was required. A rearrangement was called productive if the CDR3 had no stop codons and remained in frame with V and J, and every other rearrangement was called non-productive. Following IMGT convention, CDR3 was defined as the stretch from the second conserved V-encoded cysteine to the conserved J-encoded phenylalanine. The earlier analysis of 500 to 600 of the donors excluded sequences that lacked an unambiguous match to a single V gene segment. In an earlier analysis of some 590 of the donors, a V segment was called functional when productive rearrangements were above 56.7%, and segregating when the standard deviation between donors exceeded 5%. To diagnose cytomegalovirus status from the catalog of TCR beta chain sequences, a statistical classification framework was built. In a later analysis, TCR nucleotide sequences were compared against IMGT/GENE-DB human TR gene sequences so that V and J genes could be assigned. In a later analysis, CDR3 sequences and most-parsimonious VDJ recombination scenarios were assigned using the TCRdist pipeline. In a later analysis, every TCR beta chain was defined by the combination of its CDR3 amino acid sequence and its V-gene family, and reads without a unique V-gene family were dropped. A later analysis removed 500 to 650 highly shared, low-generation-probability nucleotide sequences to deal with suspected cross-contamination and a sequencing artifact. A later analysis calculated a clonal expansion index for each public chain from normalized within-repertoire ranks of inferred template counts. Generation probabilities in a later analysis came from a VDJ recombination model fitted to out-of-frame rearrangements, and those results were checked against IGoR. A later analysis scored TCR-TCR, TCR-HLA and TCR-CMV co-occurrence with hypergeometric tests, applying a repertoire-size bias correction to TCR pairs. To estimate false discovery rates, a later analysis permuted the HLA or CMV assignments 20 times. In a later analysis, co-occurring TCRs were grouped using DBSCAN, with TCRdist sequence similarity added in when clustering inside HLA-allele-positive subsets. Repertoires with fewer than 30,000 or more than 120,000 public chains, plus five repertoires with anomalous nucleotide sharing, were excluded from co-occurrence clustering. TCRdb took over this immuneACCESS table, retaining in-frame rearrangements with V and J assigned. Such tables are incomplete; in checked studies, under half of the missing clones stem from an unresolved V gene, and the remainder is unexplained. Clone size and V and J calls were adopted from that table, with D and trimming inferred from the DNA. The sample yields roughly 97,000 clones; 76% were counted once. The top ten constitute 5% to 6% of the sample.

Findings and caveats that apply to the study as a whole: The only immune exposure information available for the cohort was CMV serostatus. Most CMV-associated TCR beta chains appeared to be HLA-restricted in a later analysis, and the HLA associations seemed to be driven largely by CMV exposure. A few of the identified cytomegalovirus-associated TCR beta chains were confirmed in vitro to be specific for cytomegalovirus antigens. It was suggested by the authors that the approach could potentially be generalized to other disease states and immunological phenotypes. Because HLA typing was missing for some donors at each locus, association tests included only the typed subset. Linkage disequilibrium might explain the correlated functional status among segregating V segments, but an unknown experimental factor could not be excluded. In a later analysis, several top co-occurrence clusters were reported to appear linked to parvovirus B19, influenza, CMV and Epstein-Barr virus. An association between a missense DCLRE1C variant and V-gene and J-gene trimming of TCR beta chains was found in a later genetic analysis and replicated in an independent cohort. The earlier analysis of approximately 590 of the donors excluded roughly 17 rarely observed V segments, including chromosome 9 orphons, because counts were too low. A total of fewer than 200 TCR beta chains were listed by the study as associated with cytomegalovirus. When HLA alleles, especially DR and DQ, strongly co-occurred, TCR associations were difficult to assign to individual alleles. In a later analysis, HLA-associated TCR beta chains were found to be more clonally expanded and to have lower generation probabilities than equally common non-associated chains. Broadly in line with IMGT annotations, most TCR beta V segments showed up in productive rearrangements about 87% or about 30% of the time in an earlier analysis of under 700 of the donors. At a false discovery rate of 0.05, a later analysis linked under 20,000 TCR beta sequences to specific HLA alleles. The 87-base-pair reads could not distinguish some IMGT-functional V segments, including TRBV6-2 and TRBV6-3, so those segments were excluded. A further reported finding was that TCR beta sequences accurately predicted the HLA-A and HLA-B alleles for most subjects in the first cohort. In both the original and validation cohorts, the classifier was reported to diagnose cytomegalovirus status with high specificity and sensitivity. Across donors, most TCR sequences were observed very rarely, whereas some public TCRs were present in many individuals. The sequencing pipeline was judged likely to have produced a cluster of highly shared sequence variants as a technical artifact. The presence/absence analyses assumed that sequencing depth was roughly uniform across donors, and that assumption may not be true. Only TCR beta chains were sequenced in this cohort, and the absence of alpha or paired-chain data limited detectable features. A later analysis found that TCR association rates varied across HLA loci, with DRB1 alleles showing the most associated TCRs and HLA-C alleles the fewest. Compared with the approximately 670-donor mean, donors in an Asian-associated ancestry cluster had fewer N-insertions in productive TCRs, according to a later genetic analysis.

The rearranged chain carries TRBV19 and TRBJ2-7; 9 of the junction bases match TRBD2. The origin of this receptor is a woman aged 18-35 years in good health and CMV-seropositive. The sample comprised PBMCs. The DNA sequence is TGTGCCAGTAGTATAGGGAGGGCTAGCGGGGCCTACGAGCAGTACTTC. Its protein is CASSIGRASGAYEQYF.